The rows below give T cell receptor beta chains drawn from one sample of a study of shared clonotypes between healthy human individuals. Repertoires were generated with immunoSEQ multiplex PCR, while TCRdb's copy carries only in-frame clones and drops some. Here the sample spans 1,400,000 or so clones, less than 99% being singletons. Material: naive CD4+ T cells sorted from blood. These receptor sequences come from a man younger than 40 in good health. The CDR3 runs from the conserved cysteine through the conserved F or W. A D gene is named only where the DNA matches it firmly. Some rows mark clone size as missing; the rest say once, few, many or name a class of expanded clone.

-	15	-	TRBJ2-1	TRBV15	TGTGCCACCAGCAGAGTGTCGTCGGGCAGGGGTGAGCAGTTCTTC	CATSRVSSGRGEQFF
TRBD2	14	-	TRBJ2-7	TRBV7-6	TGTGCCAGCAGCTTAGGAGCGGGAGCTCGGGAGCAGTACTTC	CASSLGAGAREQYF
-	15	-	TRBJ2-7	TRBV7-9	TGTGCCAGCAGCTTAGTTGGGTGGAGATCCTACGAGCAGTACTTC	CASSLVGWRSYEQYF
TRBD1	14	-	TRBJ2-1	TRBV5-1	TGCGCCAGCATGTTCGACAGGGTCTACAATGAGCAGTTCTTC	CASMFDRVYNEQFF
TRBD2	15	-	TRBJ2-7	TRBV5-1	TGCGCCAGCAGCTTGGAGGGACTAGCGGCCTACGAGCAGTACTTC	CASSLEGLAAYEQYF
TRBD1	16	-	TRBJ2-5	TRBV7-9	TGTGCCAGCACCCCTTGGCGAACAGGGGGCGAGGAGACCCAGTACTTC	CASTPWRTGGEETQYF
TRBD1	16	-	TRBJ2-7	TRBV6-1	TGTGCCAGCAGTGCTATTCGAGGGACAGTCTCCTACGAGCAGTACTTC	CASSAIRGTVSYEQYF
TRBD2	14	once	TRBJ2-1	TRBV5-1	TGCGCCAGCAGCCGCTCGGGAGGGGGCAATGAGCAGTTCTTC	CASSRSGGGNEQFF
-	10	-	TRBJ1-2	TRBV6-6	TGTGCCAGCAGAAGACAGGGCTACACCTTC	CASRRQGYTF
-	13	-	TRBJ2-1	TRBV11-1	TGTGCCAGCAGCTTTGACCCTTTCAATGAGCAGTTCTTC	CASSFDPFNEQFF
TRBD1	14	once	TRBJ2-5	TRBV5-4	TGTGCCAGCAGCCTGATGGGACAGGGGGAGACCCAGTACTTC	CASSLMGQGETQYF
TRBD1	17	-	TRBJ2-7	TRBV7-6	TGTGCCAGCAGCTTAGCCTCCGGGACAGGGGCGTCCTACGAGCAGTACTTC	CASSLASGTGASYEQYF
TRBD1	15	-	TRBJ1-3	TRBV29-1	TGCAGCGGTGGGGACAGTAACCTCTCTGGAAACACCATATATTTT	CSGGDSNLSGNTIYF
-	14	once	TRBJ1-1	TRBV19	TGTGCCAGTAGTACCCCGTCCATGAACACTGAAGCTTTCTTT	CASSTPSMNTEAFF
-	14	-	TRBJ2-5	TRBV2	TGTGCCAGCAGTCCCCGACCTCGTCAAGGGACCCAGTACTTC	CASSPRPRQGTQYF
TRBD2	15	-	TRBJ2-3	TRBV7-9	TGTGCCAGCAGCCGGACTAGCGGGAGTCGGGACCTGCAGTATTTT	CASSRTSGSRDLQYF
TRBD2	16	-	TRBJ2-7	TRBV5-6	TGTGCCAGCAGCTTGGCCCAGCGGGAGGGCCACTACGAGCAGTACTTC	CASSLAQREGHYEQYF
TRBD1	15	-	TRBJ1-2	TRBV2	TGTGCCAGCAGTGAAGCCCGACAGGGAAACTATGGCTACACCTTC	CASSEARQGNYGYTF
-	12	once	TRBJ2-4	TRBV28	TGTGCCAGCAGTTTGACTGGGAACATTCAGTACTTC	CASSLTGNIQYF
-	16	-	TRBJ1-4	TRBV27	TGTGCCAGCATGCAGACGTGGGGGGTGGGATGGGAAAAACTGTTTTTT	CASMQTWGVGWEKLFF
TRBD2	15	-	TRBJ2-5	TRBV6-1	TGTGCCAGCAGTGAAAGGGGACTAGCTATAGAGACCCAGTACTTC	CASSERGLAIETQYF
-	16	-	TRBJ1-5	TRBV10-3	TGTGCCATCAGTGAGTACGGGGCGGCCAGCAATCAGCCCCAGCATTTT	CAISEYGAASNQPQHF
-	15	once	TRBJ2-6	TRBV5-1	TGCGCCAGCAGCTTGACTGGATCTGGGGCCAACGTCCTGACTTTC	CASSLTGSGANVLTF
-	13	-	TRBJ1-5	TRBV6-1	TGTGCCAGCACCCAGGGTTATTATCAGCCCCAGCATTTT	CASTQGYYQPQHF
TRBD2	11	-	TRBJ2-7	TRBV7-2	TGTGCCAGCAGCCGGGGAGGGGAGCAGTACTTC	CASSRGGEQYF
-	14	-	TRBJ1-2	TRBV9	TGTGCCAGCAGCAGGGTGACAGACTTCTATGGCTACACCTTC	CASSRVTDFYGYTF
-	15	-	TRBJ2-7	TRBV28	TGTGCCAGCAGTAACAGGGCCCAACATCCCTACGAGCAGTACTTC	CASSNRAQHPYEQYF
-	14	-	TRBJ2-3	TRBV9	TGTGCCAGCAGCGTAGGACAGCGCACAGATACGCAGTATTTT	CASSVGQRTDTQYF
TRBD1	16	-	TRBJ2-5	TRBV27	TGTGCCAGCAGTTTAACCACAGGGGGGTTGGGAGAGACCCAGTACTTC	CASSLTTGGLGETQYF
-	13	-	TRBJ2-5	TRBV5-1	TGCGCCAGCAGCGTTGGGGGCGGGGAGACCCAGTACTTC	CASSVGGGETQYF
-	16	once	TRBJ2-2	TRBV10-3	TGTGCCATCCATCCGAAGCTAGAATCACACACCGGGGAGCTGTTTTTT	CAIHPKLESHTGELFF
-	13	-	TRBJ1-5	TRBV28	TGTGCCAGCAGTTTGTTAGGCAATCAGCCCCAGCATTTT	CASSLLGNQPQHF
TRBD1	15	-	TRBJ1-3	TRBV9	TGTGCCAGCGGGAAGGACAGGCTCTCTGGAAACACCATATATTTT	CASGKDRLSGNTIYF
-	18	-	TRBJ2-6	TRBV4-3	TGCGCCAGCAGCCAAGAAGGCAGGGGCCGCTCTGGGGCCAACGTCCTGACTTTC	CASSQEGRGRSGANVLTF
TRBD1	15	-	TRBJ1-1	TRBV29-1	TGCAGCGTTACTGGGACAGGGGGCCGGAACACTGAAGCTTTCTTT	CSVTGTGGRNTEAFF
-	12	-	TRBJ2-7	TRBV12-5	TGTGCTAGTGGTTCCTCTACCTACGAGCAGTACTTC	CASGSSTYEQYF
-	15	-	TRBJ2-3	TRBV5-1	TGCGCCAGCAGCTTGGATGCGGGAACCACAGATACGCAGTATTTT	CASSLDAGTTDTQYF
-	12	-	TRBJ1-1	TRBV10-3	TGTGCCATCAGTGATGAGCCCCCTGAAGCTTTCTTT	CAISDEPPEAFF
-	12	-	TRBJ2-7	TRBV5-1	TGCGCCAGCAGCTTGGGCCCCGGCGAGCAGTACTTC	CASSLGPGEQYF